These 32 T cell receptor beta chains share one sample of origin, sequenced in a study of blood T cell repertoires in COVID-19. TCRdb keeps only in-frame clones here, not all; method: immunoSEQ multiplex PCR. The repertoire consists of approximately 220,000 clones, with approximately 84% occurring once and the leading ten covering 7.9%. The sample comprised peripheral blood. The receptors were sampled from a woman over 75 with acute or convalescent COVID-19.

The CDR3 coding sequence is TGTGCCAGCAGCTTAGCGGGGGGACCGAACACTGAAGCTTTCTTT. Protein sequence: CASSLAGGPNTEAFF. The gene calls are TRBV7-2 and TRBJ1-1, with D possibly being TRBD1 (5 bases). The CDR3 covers 15 residues. Per germline, CDR1 SGHTA and CDR2 FQGNSA. Trimming cost V 0 bases and J 1 base, with 9 bases left between them.

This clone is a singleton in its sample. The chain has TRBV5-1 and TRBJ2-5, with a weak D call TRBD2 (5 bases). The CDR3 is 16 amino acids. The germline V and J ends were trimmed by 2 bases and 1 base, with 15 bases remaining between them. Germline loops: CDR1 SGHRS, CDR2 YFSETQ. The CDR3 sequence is CASSFSVDWGQETQYF. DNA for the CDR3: TGCGCCAGCAGCTTTAGCGTAGATTGGGGCCAAGAGACCCAGTACTTC.

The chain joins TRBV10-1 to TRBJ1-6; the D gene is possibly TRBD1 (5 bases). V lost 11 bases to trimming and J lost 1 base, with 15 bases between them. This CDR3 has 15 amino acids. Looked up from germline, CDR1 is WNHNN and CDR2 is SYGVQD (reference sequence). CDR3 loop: CAFYPGGSYNSPLHF. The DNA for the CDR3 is TGCGCCTTTTATCCGGGGGGATCCTATAATTCACCCCTCCACTTT.

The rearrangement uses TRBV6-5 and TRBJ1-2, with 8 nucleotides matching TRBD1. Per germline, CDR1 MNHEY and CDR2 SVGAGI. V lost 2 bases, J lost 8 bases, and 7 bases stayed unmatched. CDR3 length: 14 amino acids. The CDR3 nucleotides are TGTGCCAGCAGTTACGGCAGGGGGCAGGAAGGCTACACCTTC. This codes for CASSYGRGQEGYTF.

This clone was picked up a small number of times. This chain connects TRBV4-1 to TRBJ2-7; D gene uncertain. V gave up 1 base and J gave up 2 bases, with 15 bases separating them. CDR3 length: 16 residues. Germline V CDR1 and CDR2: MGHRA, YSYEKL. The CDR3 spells CASSQGPPPMAYEQYF. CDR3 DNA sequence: TGCGCCAGCAGCCAAGGGCCTCCCCCGATGGCCTACGAGCAGTACTTC.

CDR3 residues: CASSQAVTTNEKLFF. CDR3 DNA: TGTGCCAGCAGCCAAGCAGTTACAACTAATGAAAAACTGTTTTTT. The chain employs TRBV3-1 (or the pseudogene TRBV3-2) and TRBJ1-4; no firm D call. The CDR3 spans 15 residues. V was trimmed by 1 base and J by 0 bases, leaving 6 bases between them. Germline assignment: CDR1 LGHDT and CDR2 YNNKEL (reference sequence).

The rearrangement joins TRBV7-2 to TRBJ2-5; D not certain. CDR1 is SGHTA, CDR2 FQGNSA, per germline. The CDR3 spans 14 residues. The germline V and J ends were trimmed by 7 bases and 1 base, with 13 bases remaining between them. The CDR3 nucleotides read TGTGCCAGCACCCCTCTGAGAGGCCAAGAGACCCAGTACTTC. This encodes CASTPLRGQETQYF.

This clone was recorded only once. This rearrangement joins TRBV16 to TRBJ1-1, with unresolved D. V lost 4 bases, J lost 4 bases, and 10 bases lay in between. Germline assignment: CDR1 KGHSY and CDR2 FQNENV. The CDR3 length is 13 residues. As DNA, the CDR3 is TGTGCCAGCAGCCCTTCTATGAGCACTGAAGCTTTCTTT. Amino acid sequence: CASSPSMSTEAFF.

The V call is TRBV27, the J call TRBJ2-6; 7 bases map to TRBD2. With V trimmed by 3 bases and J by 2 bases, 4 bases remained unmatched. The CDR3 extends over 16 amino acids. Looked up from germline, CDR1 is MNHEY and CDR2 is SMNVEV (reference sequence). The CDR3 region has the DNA TGTGCCAGCAGTTTCGGGCTAGCGGCTGGGGCCAACGTCCTGACTTTC. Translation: CASSFGLAAGANVLTF.

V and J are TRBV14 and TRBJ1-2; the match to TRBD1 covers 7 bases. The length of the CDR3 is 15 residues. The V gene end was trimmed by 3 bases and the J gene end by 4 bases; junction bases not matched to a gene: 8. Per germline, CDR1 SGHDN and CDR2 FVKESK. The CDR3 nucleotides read TGTGCCAGCAGCCACGGACAGGAGTGGGGCTATGGCTACACCTTC. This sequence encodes CASSHGQEWGYGYTF.

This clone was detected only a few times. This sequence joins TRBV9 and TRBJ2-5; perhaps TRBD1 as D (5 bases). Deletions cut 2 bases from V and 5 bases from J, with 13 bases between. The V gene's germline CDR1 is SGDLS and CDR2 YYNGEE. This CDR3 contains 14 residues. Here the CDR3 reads CASSVDGARETQYF. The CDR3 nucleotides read TGTGCCAGCAGCGTGGATGGGGCCAGGGAGACCCAGTACTTC.

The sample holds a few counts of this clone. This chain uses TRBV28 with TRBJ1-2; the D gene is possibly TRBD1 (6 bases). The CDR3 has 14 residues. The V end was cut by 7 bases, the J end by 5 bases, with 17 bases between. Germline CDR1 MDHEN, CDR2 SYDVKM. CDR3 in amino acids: CASTGQMLDYGYTF. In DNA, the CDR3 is TGTGCCAGCACGGGACAAATGTTGGATTATGGCTACACCTTC.

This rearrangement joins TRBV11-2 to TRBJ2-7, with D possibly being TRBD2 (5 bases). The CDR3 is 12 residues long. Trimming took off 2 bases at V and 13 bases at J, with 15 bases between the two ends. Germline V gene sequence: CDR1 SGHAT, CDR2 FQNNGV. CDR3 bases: TGTGCCAGCAGCTTAATAAGGTGGGAGATCTACTTC. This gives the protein CASSLIRWEIYF.

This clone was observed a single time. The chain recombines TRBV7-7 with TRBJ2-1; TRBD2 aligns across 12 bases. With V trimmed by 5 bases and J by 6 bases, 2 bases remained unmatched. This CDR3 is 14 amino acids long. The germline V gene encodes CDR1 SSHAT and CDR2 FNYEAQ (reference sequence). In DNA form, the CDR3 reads TGTGCCAGCAGCGTGGGACTAGCGGGCAATGAGCAGTTCTTC. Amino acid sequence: CASSVGLAGNEQFF.

CDR3 sequence (DNA): TGTGCCAGCAGTGAAAGGGGGCAGAGCAGCTATGGCTACACCTTC. Protein sequence: CASSERGQSSYGYTF. The V gene is TRBV6-1, the J gene TRBJ1-2; 7 positions match TRBD1. V dropped 2 bases and J dropped 4; count of bases not matched to a gene: 7. This CDR3 has 15 amino acids. Germline CDR1 and CDR2: MNHNS and SASEGT.

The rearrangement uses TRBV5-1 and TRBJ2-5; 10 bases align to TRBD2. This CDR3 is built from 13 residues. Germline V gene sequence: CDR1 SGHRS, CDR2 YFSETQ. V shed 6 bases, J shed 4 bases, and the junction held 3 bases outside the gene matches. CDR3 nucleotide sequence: TGCGCCAGCACCCTAGCGGGAGTAGAGACCCAGTACTTC. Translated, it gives CASTLAGVETQYF. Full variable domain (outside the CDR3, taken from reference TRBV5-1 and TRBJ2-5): KAGVTQTPRYLIKTRGQQVTLSCSPISGHRSVSWYQQTPGQGLQFLFEYFSETQRNKGNFPGRFSGRQFSNSRSEMNVSTLELGDSALYLCASTLAGVETQYFGPGTRLLVL.

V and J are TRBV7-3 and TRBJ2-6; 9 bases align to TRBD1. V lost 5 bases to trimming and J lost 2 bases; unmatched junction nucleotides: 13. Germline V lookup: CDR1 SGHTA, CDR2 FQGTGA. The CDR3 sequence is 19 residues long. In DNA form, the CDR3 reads TGTGCCAGCAGCCGACCCTTTGGGACAGGGAGTCCTGGGGCCAACGTCCTGACTTTC. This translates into CASSRPFGTGSPGANVLTF.

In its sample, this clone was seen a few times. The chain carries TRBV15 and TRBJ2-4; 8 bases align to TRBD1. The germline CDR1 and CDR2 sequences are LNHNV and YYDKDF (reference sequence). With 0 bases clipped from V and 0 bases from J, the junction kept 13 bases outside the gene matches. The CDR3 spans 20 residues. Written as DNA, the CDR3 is TGTGCCACCAGCAGAGATAGTGCAGGGGGCGATCCCCTAGCCAAAAACATTCAGTACTTC. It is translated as CATSRDSAGGDPLAKNIQYF.

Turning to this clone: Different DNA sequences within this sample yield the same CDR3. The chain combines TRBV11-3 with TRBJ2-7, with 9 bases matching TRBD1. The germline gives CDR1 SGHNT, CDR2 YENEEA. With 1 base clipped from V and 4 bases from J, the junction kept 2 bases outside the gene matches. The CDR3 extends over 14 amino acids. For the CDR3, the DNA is TGTGCCAGCAGCTTAGGAGGACAGGGGTACGAGCAGTACTTC. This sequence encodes CASSLGGQGYEQYF.

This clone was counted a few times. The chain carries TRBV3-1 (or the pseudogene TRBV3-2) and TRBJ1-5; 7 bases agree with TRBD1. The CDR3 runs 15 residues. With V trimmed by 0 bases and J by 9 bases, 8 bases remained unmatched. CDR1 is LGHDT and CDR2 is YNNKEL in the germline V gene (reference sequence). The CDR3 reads CASSQDGGQSLPQHF. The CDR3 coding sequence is TGTGCCAGCAGCCAAGATGGGGGACAGTCCTTGCCCCAGCATTTT.

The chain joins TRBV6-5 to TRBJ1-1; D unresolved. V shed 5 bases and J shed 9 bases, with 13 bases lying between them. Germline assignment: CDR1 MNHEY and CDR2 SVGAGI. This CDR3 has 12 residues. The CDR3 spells CASSTPRNQAFF. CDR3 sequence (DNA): TGTGCCAGCAGTACACCCAGGAATCAAGCTTTCTTT.

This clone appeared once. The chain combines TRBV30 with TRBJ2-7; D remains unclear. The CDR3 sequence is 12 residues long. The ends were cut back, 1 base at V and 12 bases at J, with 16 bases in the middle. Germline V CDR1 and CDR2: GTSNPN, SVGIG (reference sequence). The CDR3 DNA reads TGTGCCTGGAGTGGTTTAACAGAGAGTCGGTACTTC. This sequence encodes CAWSGLTESRYF.

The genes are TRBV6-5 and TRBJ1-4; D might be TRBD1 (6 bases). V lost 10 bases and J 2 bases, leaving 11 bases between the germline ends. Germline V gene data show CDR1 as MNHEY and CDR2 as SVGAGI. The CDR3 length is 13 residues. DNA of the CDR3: TGTGCCACCCCAGGGGCCACTAATGAAAAACTGTTTTTT. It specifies CATPGATNEKLFF.

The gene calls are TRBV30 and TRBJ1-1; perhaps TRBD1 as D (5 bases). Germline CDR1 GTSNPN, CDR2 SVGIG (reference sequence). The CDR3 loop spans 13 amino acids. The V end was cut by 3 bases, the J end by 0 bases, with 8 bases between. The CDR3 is CAWRGGLNTEAFF. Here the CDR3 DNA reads TGTGCCTGGAGGGGGGGTCTGAACACTGAAGCTTTCTTT.

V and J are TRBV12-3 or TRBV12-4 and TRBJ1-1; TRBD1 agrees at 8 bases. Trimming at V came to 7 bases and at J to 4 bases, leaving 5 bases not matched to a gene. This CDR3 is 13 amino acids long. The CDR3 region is CASKTGEVTEAFF. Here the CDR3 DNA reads TGTGCCAGCAAGACAGGGGAGGTCACTGAAGCTTTCTTT.

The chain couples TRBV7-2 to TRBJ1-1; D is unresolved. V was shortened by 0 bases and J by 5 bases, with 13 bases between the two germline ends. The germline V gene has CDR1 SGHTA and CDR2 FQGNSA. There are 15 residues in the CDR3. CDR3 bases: TGTGCCAGCAGCTTAGCCGGTGTCACCTCGACTGAAGCTTTCTTT. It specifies CASSLAGVTSTEAFF.

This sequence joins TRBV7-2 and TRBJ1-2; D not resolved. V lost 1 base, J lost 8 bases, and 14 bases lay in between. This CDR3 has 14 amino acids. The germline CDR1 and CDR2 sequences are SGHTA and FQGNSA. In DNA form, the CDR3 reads TGTGCCAGCAGCTTAGTGCGGGGTCCAGGCGGCTACACCTTC. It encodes CASSLVRGPGGYTF. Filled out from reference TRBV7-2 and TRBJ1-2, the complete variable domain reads GAGVSQSPSNKVTEKGKDVELRCDPISGHTALYWYRQSLGQGLEFLIYFQGNSAPDKSGLPSDRFSAERTGGSVSTLTIQRTQQEDSAVYLCASSLVRGPGGYTFGSGTRLTVV.

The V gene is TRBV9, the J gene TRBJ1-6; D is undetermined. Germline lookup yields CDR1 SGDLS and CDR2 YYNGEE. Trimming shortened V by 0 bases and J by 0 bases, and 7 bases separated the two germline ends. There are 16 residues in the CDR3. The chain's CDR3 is CASSVGADSYNSPLHF. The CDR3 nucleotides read TGTGCCAGCAGCGTAGGGGCAGACTCCTATAATTCACCCCTCCACTTT.

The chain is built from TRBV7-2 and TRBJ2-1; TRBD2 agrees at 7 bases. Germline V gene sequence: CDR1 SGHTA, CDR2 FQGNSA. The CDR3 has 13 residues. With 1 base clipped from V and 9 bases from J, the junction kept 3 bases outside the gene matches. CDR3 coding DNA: TGTGCCAGCAGCTTAGTTTCGGGAGGTGAGCAGTTCTTC. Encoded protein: CASSLVSGGEQFF.

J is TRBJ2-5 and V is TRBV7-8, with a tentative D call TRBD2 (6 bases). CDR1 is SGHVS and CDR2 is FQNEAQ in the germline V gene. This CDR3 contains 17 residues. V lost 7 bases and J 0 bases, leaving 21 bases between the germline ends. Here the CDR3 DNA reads TGTGCCAGCAAAAAAACACGCGGGGCGGGATACCAAGAGACCCAGTACTTC. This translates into CASKKTRGAGYQETQYF.

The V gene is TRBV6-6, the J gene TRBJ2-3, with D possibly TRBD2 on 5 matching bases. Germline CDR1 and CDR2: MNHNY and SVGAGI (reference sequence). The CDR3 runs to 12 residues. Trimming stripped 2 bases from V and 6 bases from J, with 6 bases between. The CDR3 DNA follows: TGTGCCAGCAGTTACCCGGGGGATACGCAGTATTTT. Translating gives CASSYPGDTQYF.

This CDR3 reads CSASEAGGFYEQYF. DNA of the CDR3: TGCAGTGCTAGTGAGGCGGGAGGGTTCTACGAGCAGTACTTC. The chain has TRBV20-1 and TRBJ2-7; 9 bases are a match to TRBD2. This CDR3 has 14 residues. The trim removed 3 bases at V and 3 bases at J, leaving 6 bases unmatched. The germline gives CDR1 DFQATT, CDR2 SNEGSKA (reference sequence).